The 5 T cell receptor beta chains below come from one sample, sequenced in a study of T-cell reconstitution after alpha-beta-depleted transplantation in children. The authors prepared the TCRbeta library with unique molecular identifiers. A single record per CDR3 protein comes from TCRdb applying MiXCR to the PCR reads. The sample consists of 600,000 to 700,000 distinct CDR3 sequences, 13% of them appearing once. The source was PBMCs, collected before TCRalphabeta/CD19-depleted stem cell transplant. The source is a girl aged 2-10 years with congenital amegakaryocytic thrombocytopenia, due to receive a stem cell transplant.

This clonotype occurred many times. The J gene is TRBJ2-3, the V gene TRBV5-1, with D possibly being TRBD2 (5 bases). This CDR3 spans 15 amino acids. Trimming left V 1 base short and J 2 bases short, with 11 bases between. In germline, CDR1 is SGHRS, CDR2 YFSETQ. The CDR3 DNA sequence: TGCGCCAGCAGCTTGACTAGTTTGACCACAGATACGCAGTATTTT. Its protein is CASSLTSLTTDTQYF.

The sample holds a few counts of this clonotype. The chain has TRBV29-1 and TRBJ2-7; D is undetermined. The germline gives CDR1 SQVTM, CDR2 ANQGSEA. The CDR3 is made up of 13 amino acids. V shed 4 bases and J shed 0 bases, with 10 bases lying between them. CDR3 nucleotides: TGCAGCGTTGTTGGGTTATTCTCCTACGAGCAGTACTTC. Translated, it gives CSVVGLFSYEQYF.

This clonotype was picked up many times. The chain uses TRBV4-1 and TRBJ2-2, with 7 bases identical to TRBD1. This CDR3 is built from 16 residues. V was pared by 3 bases and J by 8 bases, with 12 bases of the junction left unmatched. Germline V gene lookup returns CDR1 MGHRA and CDR2 YSYEKL. In DNA, the CDR3 is TGCGCCAGCAGCCAGCTAACAGGGGTTTTACGGGGGGAGCTGTTTTTT. This codes for CASSQLTGVLRGELFF.

This clonotype was seen many times. Here the CDR3 reads CSAREGYPSYEQYF. DNA for the CDR3: TGCAGTGCTAGAGAGGGGTATCCGTCCTACGAGCAGTACTTC. The chain employs TRBV20-1 and TRBJ2-7; D gene ambiguous. Germline V gene sequence: CDR1 DFQATT, CDR2 SNEGSKA (reference sequence). This CDR3 spans 14 amino acids. Trimming took 0 bases from V and 1 from J, leaving 10 bases between them.

This clonotype showed up many times. The genes are TRBV29-1 and TRBJ2-5, with D hard to call. The V end was cut by 4 bases, the J end by 2 bases, with 11 bases between. Germline values: CDR1 SQVTM, CDR2 ANQGSEA. The CDR3 length is 13 residues. The CDR3 region has the DNA TGCAGCGTTGCGCCCGATCCGCAAGAGACCCAGTACTTC. Encoded protein: CSVAPDPQETQYF.